In this sample, the clone carrying this TCR beta chain turned up many times. The target antigen is unknown. V lost 1 base and J 2 bases, leaving 12 bases between the germline ends. The CDR3 contains 15 residues. Germline CDR1 MGHRA, CDR2 YSYEKL. The data were taken from a study of T cell repertoires in cytomegalovirus infection. TCRdb redid the calling of the reads with MiXCR, one entry per CDR3 protein. The table has fewer than 950,000 distinct CDR3 sequences, about 33% seen once. Whole-study findings and limits: There were HLA-C-restricted CMV-specific TCR beta clonotypes dominating the ex vivo response. Cumulated frequencies of public TCR beta families served to identify carriers of CMV plus the relevant HLA.

The source of this sequence is a human donor in good health (CMV status not recorded). Some clones in this sample may be carry-over from other donors' samples. The sequencing here drew on cultured CD8+ T cells from PBMCs, taken from culture after CMV antigen stimulation. The rearrangement joins TRBV4-1 to TRBJ2-7; D gene unclear. Here the CDR3 DNA reads TGCGCCAGCAGCCAAGGAGGTGCGCTAGCCTACGAGCAGTACTTC. Translation gives CASSQGGALAYEQYF.